Here is one T cell receptor beta chain with its context. Its antigen remains undetermined. Base qualities are not at hand, and no much larger clone is one base apart. TCRbeta CDR3 regions were amplified from genomic DNA using the immunoSEQ Assay, a bias-controlled multiplex PCR. Per the authors' processing: Nucleated cell counts per sample were estimated from amplification of reference gene primers within the assay. Sequence reads were collapsed and filtered to measure the absolute abundance of every unique TCRbeta CDR3 rearrangement. For each sample, productive Simpson clonality was calculated as the square root of Simpson's diversity index across productive rearrangements. The table was pulled from immuneACCESS by TCRdb, which kept in-frame rearrangements only. Such tables lose some clones; where checked, under half of the loss comes from unresolved V genes, and the rest has no known cause. The V and J calls and clone size are taken from that table; D and trimming were inferred from the DNA. The sample data list approximately 110,000 clones, and 82% of these were observed just once. Under 8% of the sample goes to the ten largest clones.

The junction shows trimming of 4 bases on V and 3 bases on J, plus 7 bases between the germline ends. Based on the germline V gene, the CDR1 and CDR2 sequences are SNHLY and FYNNEI. The CDR3 runs 14 residues from the cysteine to the phenylalanine. Only CDR3 DNA is held: 42 bases, read in frame from base 1. This record comes from a study of blood T cell repertoires in COVID-19 (dated by TCRdb to the early 2020s). Regarding the complete study: Samples covering the acute and convalescent phases of COVID-19 were provided by collaborators in the United States, Italy and Spain. The dataset comprised deeply sampled blood TCRbeta repertoires from subjects exposed to, actively infected with, or recovered from COVID-19. Where available, HLA class I and class II types were obtained from metadata supplied by the sample provider rather than from assay-based typing. The samples were drawn from the first 160 participants of the ongoing ImmuneRACE study and from 1,254 subjects provided by 6 global collaborators. The material from the prospective study consisted of cDNA or gDNA derived from T cells, B-cell-depleted T cells, or PBMCs. The repertoires were released in a freely available public database intended as a resource for research on the immune response to SARS-CoV-2. Sample metadata almost always included a de-identified subject ID, COVID-19 status, age in years and sex. What the research found in general, with its limitations: How much clinical and demographic metadata was included differed by source and by participant, and the metadata was provided uncurated.

Whole blood was collected in K2EDTA tubes by collaborating institutions according to the institutions' own protocols. For TCRbeta analysis, collaborator samples were shipped as frozen whole blood, as isolated PBMCs, or as DNA extracted from either sample type. The sequenced sample was peripheral blood. The clonotype was recovered from a man between 65 and 80 years old with acute or convalescent COVID-19. Recombination joined TRBV2 with TRBJ2-6, with the D gene uncertain. The nucleotide sequence is TGTGCCAGCAGTGCAGGAAATGGGGCCAACGTCCTGACTTTC. It translates as CASSAGNGANVLTF.